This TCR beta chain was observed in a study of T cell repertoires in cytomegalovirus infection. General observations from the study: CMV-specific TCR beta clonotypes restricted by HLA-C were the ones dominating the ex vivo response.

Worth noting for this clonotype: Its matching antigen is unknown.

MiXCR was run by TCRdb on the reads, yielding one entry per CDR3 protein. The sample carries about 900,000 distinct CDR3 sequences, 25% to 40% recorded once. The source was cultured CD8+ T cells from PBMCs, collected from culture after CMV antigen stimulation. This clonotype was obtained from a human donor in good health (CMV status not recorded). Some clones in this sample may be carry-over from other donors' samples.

CDR3 amino acids: CASSSGGYQPQHF. CDR3 nucleotides: TGTGCCAGCAGTTCGGGGGGTTATCAGCCCCAGCATTTT. The chain recombines TRBV12-3 or TRBV12-4 with TRBJ1-5; D perhaps matches TRBD1 (5 bases). Between the trimmed V and J ends, which lost 4 bases and 5 bases, there was a span of 9 bases. This CDR3 has 13 amino acids.